This T cell receptor (beta chain) was observed in a study of human T cells and chemical hapten exposure. Study-level information: Diphenylcyclopropenone doses were given weekly to the scalps of patients across the roughly 24-week study. Chiefly female patients presented with alopecia areata, totalis or universalis. Whole-study results and caveats: TCRs whose frequency exceeded 1 in 1000 remained the same following DPC sensitization.

Time point indicated: patch test 1, 2 weeks after DPC sensitization. Treatment of the sample: therapeutic diphenylcyclopropenone sensitization with weekly scalp DPC. Alopecia patients, 18 to 70 years old and DPC-suitable, served as donors. This clonotype was seen many times. What it recognizes is unknown. TCRdb reanalysed the RACE reads using MiXCR and keeps one entry per CDR3 protein. Here the sample spans approximately 74,000 distinct CDR3 sequences, about 32% being singletons. This specimen consisted of whole blood, obtained in connection with sensitization to the hapten diphenylcyclopropenone (DPC). This TCR was sampled from a man aged 35 to 55 with alopecia areata. Some clones in this sample may be carry-over from other donors' samples.

CDR3 in DNA: TGTGCCAGCAGATTAGCGGGAGAGACCCAGTACTTC. Protein product: CASRLAGETQYF. V is TRBV14 and J is TRBJ2-5, with 7 bases lining up with TRBD2. The germline V gene has CDR1 SGHDN and CDR2 FVKESK. The CDR3 loop spans 12 amino acids. With V trimmed by 6 bases and J by 4 bases, 2 bases remained unmatched.